The rows below give T cell receptor beta chains drawn from one sample of a study of blood T cell repertoires in COVID-19. Using immunoSEQ multiplex PCR, the repertoire was profiled, and TCRdb retains in-frame clones only, with some absent. The sample holds about 250,000 clones, about nine tenths seen once. The specimen sequenced was PBMCs or T cells enriched from blood (not recorded which). The receptors shown here come from a woman between 50 and 59 years old who had recovered from COVID-19. CDR3s include the opening cysteine and the closing phenylalanine or tryptophan. A D gene is named only where the DNA matches it firmly. Clone size is given for some rows only: seen once, a few or many times, or a class if the clone is expanded.

few,.,TRBJ2-6,TRBV28,CASSSIGSSFGANVLTF,TGTGCCAGCAGTTCAATAGGGAGTAGTTTTGGGGCCAACGTCCTGACTTTC
.,.,TRBJ2-7,TRBV4-2,CASSHGSGSYEQYF,TGTGCCAGCAGCCACGGCTCGGGGTCCTACGAGCAGTACTTC
.,.,TRBJ2-7,TRBV5-4,CASSLGRVSGGVSYEQYF,TGTGCCAGCAGCCTGGGACGGGTATCTGGCGGGGTCTCCTACGAGCAGTACTTC
.,.,TRBJ2-7,TRBV3-1/TRBV3-2,CASSHRGGSYEQYF,TGTGCCAGCAGTCACAGGGGGGGGTCCTACGAGCAGTACTTC
.,.,TRBJ1-1,TRBV20-1,CSARANTEAFF,TGCAGTGCTAGAGCTAACACTGAAGCTTTCTTT
few,TRBD1,TRBJ1-4,TRBV5-5,CASSHPGQGNEKLFF,TGTGCCAGCAGCCATCCGGGACAGGGTAATGAAAAACTGTTTTTT
.,.,TRBJ2-2,TRBV7-2,CASSLDGSVGELFF,TGTGCCAGCAGCTTAGACGGGAGCGTCGGGGAGCTGTTTTTT
once,.,TRBJ1-2,TRBV18,CASSREGGDYGYTF,TGTGCCAGCTCACGCGAGGGGGGGGACTATGGCTACACCTTC
.,.,TRBJ1-2,TRBV5-5,CASSLAGRGSDGYTF,TGTGCCAGCAGCTTGGCGGGTAGGGGATCAGATGGCTACACCTTC
.,.,TRBJ2-2,TRBV7-3,CASSLLAPAGELFF,TGTGCCAGCAGCCTACTAGCCCCCGCCGGGGAGCTGTTTTTT
.,TRBD1,TRBJ1-5,TRBV3-1/TRBV3-2,CASSRDRLNQPQHF,TGTGCCAGCAGCCGGGACAGACTCAATCAGCCCCAGCATTTT
once,.,TRBJ1-5,TRBV4-3,CASSQDRTGDQPQHF,TGCGCCAGCAGCCAAGATCGGACTGGAGACCAGCCCCAGCATTTT
.,.,TRBJ1-1,TRBV28,CASTYGGKAFF,TGTGCCAGCACCTATGGCGGGAAAGCTTTCTTT
once,.,TRBJ2-7,TRBV18,CASSAARGYEQYF,TGTGCCAGCTCTGCGGCTCGGGGCTACGAGCAGTACTTC
.,.,TRBJ1-2,TRBV28,CASSLARGAGGGYTF,TGTGCCAGCAGTTTAGCACGGGGGGCGGGAGGTGGCTACACCTTC
.,.,TRBJ2-1,TRBV28,CASSPQYNEQFF,TGTGCCAGCAGCCCCCAATACAATGAGCAGTTCTTC
.,TRBD1,TRBJ2-7,TRBV6-6,CATTRQGAYEQYF,TGTGCCACAACCCGACAGGGGGCCTACGAGCAGTACTTC
.,TRBD2,TRBJ2-7,TRBV7-9,CASSSGTSLFEQYF,TGTGCCAGCAGCTCCGGGACTAGTTTGTTCGAGCAGTACTTC
.,TRBD1,TRBJ2-2,TRBV5-1,CASSRDRGTGELFF,TGCGCCAGCAGTCGGGACAGGGGAACCGGGGAGCTGTTTTTT
.,.,TRBJ1-1,TRBV7-2,CASSLSRGNTEAFF,TGTGCCAGCAGCTTAAGTAGGGGAAACACTGAAGCTTTCTTT
.,.,TRBJ2-5,TRBV6-5,CASSYTRGGQETQYF,TGTGCCAGCAGTTACACCCGAGGGGGCCAAGAGACCCAGTACTTC
.,.,TRBJ2-2,TRBV3-1/TRBV3-2,CASRTYLYVAGELFF,TGTGCCAGCCGCACCTACCTTTACGTCGCCGGGGAGCTGTTTTTT
.,.,TRBJ1-1,TRBV10-3,CAISEREGSEAFF,TGTGCCATCAGTGAGCGGGAGGGATCTGAAGCTTTCTTT